This T cell receptor (beta chain) is from a study of CD8+ T cells in alopecia areata. Whole-study context: The duration of tofacitinib was 6 to 18 months, with 6 months off drug afterward. Scoring treated patients' severity relied on the percentage of scalp area affected. Study outcomes and limitations: Under tofacitinib, numerous expanded lesional clonotypes remained detectable in scalp and blood.

Germline CDR1 SQVTM, CDR2 ANQGSEA. Losses at the gene ends were 6 bases for V and 5 bases for J; bases not matched to a gene: 6. This CDR3 comprises 13 residues. Extraction and reverse transcription of RNA yielded cDNA as the sequencing template. Clones were sequenced by immunoSEQ multiplex PCR, and TCRdb holds only the in-frame ones, with some missing. The sample holds more than 200,000 clones, around two fifths seen once. Indicated treatment: oral pan-JAK inhibitor, 5-10 mg twice daily. PBMCs yielded sorted CD4+ and CD8+ T cells. This clone has only a few counts. The antigen is undetermined. The chain combines TRBV29-1 with TRBJ2-7; 11 bases line up with TRBD2. The clonotype comes from a human donor with alopecia areata. The material was CD4+ T cells sorted from blood, obtained at roughly week 36, from a patient treated with tofacitinib. The CDR3: CSVIAGGPNEQYF. Written as DNA, the CDR3 is TGCAGCGTAATAGCGGGAGGGCCCAACGAGCAGTACTTC.